Presented here are 18 T cell receptor beta chains from one specimen sequenced in a study of T cell repertoires in cytomegalovirus infection. Their specific antigens are unknown. MiXCR, applied by TCRdb to the reads, yields one record per CDR3 protein. The top ten clones hold about 14% of a sample with approximately 350,000 distinct CDR3 sequences, around a third of them seen once. The sequencing used cultured PBMCs, collected from culture after CMV antigen stimulation. All receptors derive from a human donor in good health (CMV status not recorded). Some clones in this sample may be carry-over from other donors' samples.

This clonotype was detected a few times. The chain has TRBV7-8 and TRBJ1-2; D possibly corresponds to TRBD1 (6 bases). This CDR3 has 13 residues. V was clipped by 5 bases and J by 8 bases, with 15 bases between them. Germline assignment: CDR1 SGHVS and CDR2 FQNEAQ. This CDR3 reads CASSPRGTRGYTF. The CDR3 region has the DNA TGTGCCAGCAGCCCCAGGGGTACGAGAGGCTACACCTTC.

This chain joins TRBV12-3 or TRBV12-4 and TRBJ2-5; tentatively, D is TRBD2 (6 bases). Trimming removed 4 bases at V and 5 bases at J, with 14 bases between. The CDR3 totals 14 residues. The CDR3 reads CASSSGTLGETQYF. CDR3 nucleotides: TGTGCCAGCAGTTCCGGGACTCTAGGCGAGACCCAGTACTTC.

As regards this clonotype: The CDR3 carries no conserved terminal phenylalanine or tryptophan, so it likely arises from a read error. V usage is TRBV28 and J usage is TRBJ1-1; maybe TRBD1 (6 bases). Trimming pared 6 bases from V and 2 bases from J, leaving 13 bases between. In germline, CDR1 is MDHEN, CDR2 SYDVKM. The CDR3 is made up of 14 amino acids. CDR3 DNA: TGTGCCAGCAGCCCAACAGGGTTCAACACTGAAGCTTTCCTT. Translated, it gives CASSPTGFNTEAFL.

This clonotype is categorized as medium-sized. The chain is built from TRBV7-2 and TRBJ2-7; TRBD2 aligns across 8 bases. This CDR3 contains 13 residues. The germline CDR1 and CDR2 sequences are SGHTA and FQGNSA. V was clipped by 10 bases and J by 2 bases; unmatched bases: 7. The chain's CDR3 is CAMERETPYEQYV. The DNA of the CDR3 is TGTGCCATGGAGCGGGAGACCCCCTACGAGCAGTACGTC.

This clonotype was seen only a few times. The V call is TRBV7-8, the J call TRBJ2-5, with a possible D match to TRBD2 (6 bases). CDR3 length equals 15 residues. The germline V gene has CDR1 SGHVS and CDR2 FQNEAQ. With 3 bases removed from V and 2 bases from J, the gap between germline ends came to 13 bases. This CDR3 is CASSLAREVQETQYF. In nucleotides, the CDR3 is TGTGCCAGCAGCTTGGCCAGGGAGGTACAAGAGACCCAGTACTTC.

The chain is built from TRBV6-2 or TRBV6-3 and TRBJ2-1; tentatively, D is TRBD1 (5 bases). CDR1 is MNHEY, CDR2 SVGEGT, per germline. The CDR3 is made up of 16 amino acids. The germline V and J ends were trimmed by 5 bases and 6 bases, with 20 bases remaining between them. As DNA, the CDR3 is TGTGCCAGCAGTGTGCCAGGGATTTCCCAGGGCAATGAGCAGTTCTTC. Translated: CASSVPGISQGNEQFF.

V is TRBV6-6 and J is TRBJ2-1, with TRBD2 matching over 12 bases. V lost 6 bases and J lost 4; bases outside the gene matches: 10. The CDR3 runs 17 residues. CDR1 MNHNY and CDR2 SVGAGI come from the germline V gene (reference sequence). CDR3 nucleotides: TGTGCCAGCAGGGGGATTCTAGCGGGAGGGGGTTACAATGAGCAGTTCTTC. Translation gives CASRGILAGGGYNEQFF.

This clonotype came up a few times. The chain has TRBV6-4 and TRBJ1-1; D perhaps matches TRBD1 (5 bases). CDR3 length: 13 residues. CDR1 MRHNA and CDR2 SNTAGT come from the germline V gene. Trimming left V 2 bases short and J 1 base short, with 5 bases between. The CDR3 here is CASSDGTNTEAFF. In nucleotides, the CDR3 is TGTGCCAGCAGTGACGGGACGAACACTGAAGCTTTCTTT.

This clonotype was detected a few times. This chain uses TRBV11-2 with TRBJ2-1; 9 bases agree with TRBD1. The germline V gene has CDR1 SGHAT and CDR2 FQNNGV. CDR3 length: 15 amino acids. V was pared by 4 bases and J by 5 bases, with 6 bases of the junction left unmatched. The CDR3: CASSSRTGVNNEQFF. As DNA, the CDR3 is TGTGCCAGCAGCTCGCGGACAGGGGTCAACAATGAGCAGTTCTTC.

CDR3 region: CASSLGQGAAYGYTF. The CDR3, as DNA: TGTGCCAGCAGCTTAGGGCAGGGCGCGGCCTATGGCTACACCTTC. The V gene is TRBV7-9, the J gene TRBJ1-2, with D possibly matching TRBD1 (5 bases). Trimming took 1 base from V and 4 from J, leaving 13 bases between them. Germline V gives CDR1 SEHNR, CDR2 FQNEAQ (reference sequence). This CDR3 has 15 residues.

The V gene is TRBV7-2, the J gene TRBJ2-7, with TRBD2 matching 13 bases. Losses at the gene ends were 5 bases for V and 9 bases for J; bases not matched to a gene: 10. Germline-derived CDR1 and CDR2 are SGHTA and FQGNSA. CDR3 length: 15 amino acids. The CDR3 sequence is CASSPGTSGTKGQYV. CDR3 DNA sequence: TGTGCCAGCAGCCCGGGGACTAGCGGGACAAAAGGGCAGTACGTC.

The chain uses TRBV12-3 or TRBV12-4 and TRBJ2-1; 10 bases align to TRBD2. The trim removed 6 bases at V and 14 bases at J, leaving 16 bases unmatched. The CDR3 consists of 15 residues. DNA for the CDR3: TGTGCCAGCAGACGGACTAGCGGCTACTCTAGTAGGGAGTTCTTC. This codes for CASRRTSGYSSREFF.

The chain recombines TRBV10-3 with TRBJ1-3; D uncertain. V was trimmed by 2 bases and J by 8 bases, leaving 13 bases between them. The CDR3 is made up of 14 amino acids. Germline lookup yields CDR1 ENHRY and CDR2 SYGVKD. CDR3 DNA: TGTGCCATCAGTGAGACAACAGAAGGATACACCATATATTTT. Amino acids: CAISETTEGYTIYF.

This clonotype was observed a few times. This chain connects TRBV5-4 to TRBJ2-3; a possible D gene is TRBD1 (5 bases). V dropped 4 bases and J dropped 11 bases, with 20 bases sitting between them. CDR1 and CDR2 (germline): SGHNT, YYREEE (reference sequence). This CDR3 is built from 14 residues. The CDR3 sequence is CASSLKGPVEEQYF. The CDR3 nucleotides are TGTGCCAGCAGCCTTAAGGGGCCAGTCGAGGAGCAGTATTTT.

This clonotype came up a few times. This chain connects TRBV15 to TRBJ2-1; 12 nucleotides agree with TRBD2. This CDR3 region has 16 residues. The V and J ends lost 3 bases and 6 bases, in that order; junction bases with no gene match: 6. Germline V gene sequence: CDR1 LNHNV, CDR2 YYDKDF (reference sequence). The DNA for the CDR3 is TGTGCCACCAGCAGGGGACTAGCGGGTAAGCTCAATGAGCAGTTCTTC. It translates to CATSRGLAGKLNEQFF.

The gene calls are TRBV6-5 and TRBJ1-3; unclear D gene. Germline lookup yields CDR1 MNHEY and CDR2 SVGAGI. V lost 2 bases, J lost 0 bases, and 8 bases lay in between. The CDR3 totals 15 residues. CDR3 nucleotide sequence: TGTGCCAGCAGTTACGACGGGAGCTCTGGAAACACCATATATTTT. Protein: CASSYDGSSGNTIYF.

This clonotype was detected ten times or more. J is TRBJ1-1 and V is TRBV28; the match to TRBD1 covers 11 bases. The V segment lost 5 bases and the J segment 3 bases; nucleotides outside the gene matches: 8. The CDR3 consists of 16 residues. Germline loops: CDR1 MDHEN, CDR2 SYDVKM. In nucleotides, the CDR3 is TGTGCCAGCAGTCCCCAAAGGACAGGGGGCCACACTGAAGCTTTCTTT. Translation: CASSPQRTGGHTEAFF.

Concerning this clonotype itself: No conserved phenylalanine or tryptophan ends this CDR3, so it is likely a read error. The V and J genes are TRBV9 and TRBJ1-2; TRBD1 is a possible D gene (5 bases). This CDR3 spans 13 amino acids. V lost 4 bases, J lost 4 bases, and 11 bases lay in between. The germline gives CDR1 SGDLS, CDR2 YYNGEE. The CDR3, as DNA: TGTGCCAGCAGCCCACGGGGGGTCTATGGCTACACCATC. This codes for CASSPRGVYGYTI.